Listed below are T cell receptor beta chains from one sample, sequenced in a study of cytomegalovirus exposure and HLA in healthy donors. Sequencing used immunoSEQ multiplex PCR; TCRdb keeps in-frame clones, though not all of them. The table includes about 200,000 clones, around 82% detected once. The sequenced sample consisted of PBMCs. The receptor source for this set is a woman in her 30s in good health and CMV-seronegative. CDR3s include the opening cysteine and the closing phenylalanine or tryptophan. Fields, in order: D gene, J gene, clone size, V gene, CDR3 length, CDR3 protein, CDR3 DNA. D genes are given only for firm matches. Clone size is stated in some rows and not others, as once, few, many or a class when expanded.

D: -
J: TRBJ1-5
size: -
V: TRBV7-9
length: 17
CDR3: CASSLDWNLLGNQPQHF
DNA: TGTGCCAGCAGCCTGGACTGGAATCTTCTGGGCAATCAGCCCCAGCATTTT

D: TRBD2
J: TRBJ2-7
size: -
V: TRBV11-3
length: 14
CDR3: CASSLNAGDYEQYF
DNA: TGTGCCAGCAGCTTAAACGCGGGGGACTACGAGCAGTACTTC

D: -
J: TRBJ2-7
size: -
V: TRBV5-1
length: 16
CDR3: CASSTAAGGLVYEQYF
DNA: TGCGCCAGCAGCACCGCCGCCGGGGGTCTGGTCTACGAGCAGTACTTC

D: TRBD2
J: TRBJ2-5
size: -
V: TRBV6-5
length: 14
CDR3: CASSAGLAEETQYF
DNA: TGTGCCAGCAGCGCGGGACTAGCGGAAGAGACCCAGTACTTC

D: -
J: TRBJ1-1
size: many
V: TRBV6-4
length: 13
CDR3: CASSDRGNTEAFF
DNA: TGTGCCAGCAGTGACAGGGGGAACACTGAAGCTTTCTTT

D: TRBD1
J: TRBJ2-4
size: -
V: TRBV5-1
length: 15
CDR3: CASSREGAAKNIQYF
DNA: TGCGCCAGCAGCCGTGAGGGGGCAGCCAAAAACATTCAGTACTTC

D: TRBD1
J: TRBJ1-4
size: -
V: TRBV25-1
length: 17
CDR3: CASSDWVRTGWEEKLFF
DNA: TGTGCCAGCAGTGATTGGGTGAGGACAGGGTGGGAGGAAAAACTGTTTTTT

D: TRBD1
J: TRBJ1-2
size: -
V: TRBV7-9
length: 15
CDR3: CASSFSTGKISGYTF
DNA: TGTGCCAGCAGCTTCTCGACAGGGAAGATATCCGGCTACACCTTC

D: TRBD2
J: TRBJ2-1
size: once
V: TRBV5-6
length: 19
CDR3: CASSQTGRARLAAYNEQFF
DNA: TGTGCCAGCAGCCAGACGGGAAGGGCTCGACTAGCGGCGTACAATGAGCAGTTCTTC

D: -
J: TRBJ2-7
size: -
V: TRBV9
length: 13
CDR3: CASSVSGRGEQYF
DNA: TGTGCCAGCAGCGTCTCGGGGCGGGGCGAGCAGTACTTC

D: -
J: TRBJ1-4
size: -
V: TRBV10-3
length: 15
CDR3: CAISDSGATNEKLFF
DNA: TGTGCCATCAGTGATTCAGGGGCGACTAATGAAAAACTGTTTTTT

D: -
J: TRBJ2-1
size: -
V: TRBV19
length: 14
CDR3: CASKVQASWMEQFF
DNA: TGTGCCAGTAAAGTCCAGGCTTCTTGGATGGAGCAGTTCTTC

D: TRBD1
J: TRBJ2-7
size: -
V: TRBV29-1
length: 13
CDR3: CSAMTGLSYEQYF
DNA: TGCAGCGCTATGACAGGGCTCTCCTACGAGCAGTACTTC

D: TRBD1
J: TRBJ2-3
size: once
V: TRBV7-3
length: 15
CDR3: CASSSGQGSTDTQYF
DNA: TGTGCCAGCAGCTCGGGACAGGGAAGCACAGATACGCAGTATTTT

D: -
J: TRBJ2-7
size: -
V: TRBV28
length: 15
CDR3: CASSLRRFRRYEQYF
DNA: TGTGCCAGCAGTTTACGCAGGTTCCGACGGTACGAGCAGTACTTC

D: TRBD1
J: TRBJ2-5
size: -
V: TRBV5-1
length: 15
CDR3: CASSWAGTVQETQYF
DNA: TGCGCCAGCAGCTGGGCCGGGACAGTACAAGAGACCCAGTACTTC

D: -
J: TRBJ2-2
size: once
V: TRBV27
length: 13
CDR3: CASSLIRAGELFF
DNA: TGTGCCAGCAGCCTGATCCGGGCCGGGGAGCTGTTTTTT

D: -
J: TRBJ1-3
size: -
V: TRBV19
length: 12
CDR3: CATGVGGNTIYF
DNA: TGTGCCACAGGGGTCGGTGGAAACACCATATATTTT

D: TRBD1
J: TRBJ1-2
size: -
V: TRBV6-1
length: 14
CDR3: CASSGTGNNYGYTF
DNA: TGTGCCAGCAGTGGGACAGGCAATAACTATGGCTACACCTTC

D: -
J: TRBJ2-3
size: -
V: TRBV9
length: 13
CDR3: CASSVLPTDTQYF
DNA: TGTGCCAGCAGCGTCCTCCCCACAGATACGCAGTATTTT

D: TRBD2
J: TRBJ2-1
size: -
V: TRBV5-4
length: 17
CDR3: CASSHTGAGGPYNEQFF
DNA: TGTGCCAGCAGCCATACCGGAGCGGGGGGGCCCTACAATGAGCAGTTCTTC

D: -
J: TRBJ2-7
size: -
V: TRBV6-1
length: 14
CDR3: CASKLAGLGTEQYF
DNA: TGTGCCAGCAAGCTCGCAGGGTTGGGAACGGAGCAGTACTTC

D: -
J: TRBJ2-5
size: few
V: TRBV2
length: 14
CDR3: CASSEGRVQETQYF
DNA: TGTGCCAGCAGTGAGGGGAGAGTTCAAGAGACCCAGTACTTC

D: -
J: TRBJ1-2
size: -
V: TRBV2
length: 14
CDR3: CASSERSGIYGYTF
DNA: TGTGCCAGCAGTGAACGGTCAGGGATCTATGGCTACACCTTC

D: TRBD1
J: TRBJ2-3
size: -
V: TRBV5-1
length: 15
CDR3: CASSSDRAFTDTQYF
DNA: TGCGCCAGCAGCTCGGACAGGGCCTTCACAGATACGCAGTATTTT

D: TRBD1
J: TRBJ2-7
size: few
V: TRBV15
length: 15
CDR3: CATSTLGQSSYEQYF
DNA: TGTGCCACCAGCACCCTGGGACAGAGCTCCTACGAGCAGTACTTC

D: TRBD1
J: TRBJ2-1
size: -
V: TRBV29-1
length: 16
CDR3: CSVEREGTGAYNEQFF
DNA: TGCAGCGTTGAACGGGAAGGGACAGGGGCCTACAATGAGCAGTTCTTC

D: -
J: TRBJ1-1
size: -
V: TRBV30
length: 11
CDR3: CAWSAQDQAFF
DNA: TGTGCCTGGAGTGCACAGGATCAAGCTTTCTTT

D: -
J: TRBJ1-1
size: -
V: TRBV7-3
length: 13
CDR3: CASSEDRSTEAFF
DNA: TGTGCCAGCAGTGAAGACAGGAGCACTGAAGCTTTCTTT

D: TRBD2
J: TRBJ2-1
size: -
V: TRBV14
length: 15
CDR3: CASSQSGGGYNEQFF
DNA: TGTGCCAGCAGCCAGTCGGGGGGTGGCTACAATGAGCAGTTCTTC

D: TRBD2
J: TRBJ2-5
size: -
V: TRBV10-2
length: 15
CDR3: CASRAYGGVRETQYF
DNA: TGCGCCAGCAGGGCCTACGGGGGGGTACGGGAGACCCAGTACTTC

D: -
J: TRBJ1-6
size: -
V: TRBV9
length: 14
CDR3: CASSVAGGNSPLHF
DNA: TGTGCCAGCAGCGTAGCGGGGGGGAATTCACCCCTCCACTTT

D: TRBD2
J: TRBJ2-7
size: -
V: TRBV19
length: 15
CDR3: CASSIFGTRAGEQYF
DNA: TGTGCCAGTAGTATTTTCGGGACTAGGGCTGGTGAGCAGTACTTC

D: TRBD2
J: TRBJ2-7
size: -
V: TRBV5-1
length: 14
CDR3: CASTLAGPNYEQYF
DNA: TGCGCCAGCACACTAGCGGGACCTAACTACGAGCAGTACTTC

D: -
J: TRBJ2-5
size: -
V: TRBV7-8
length: 17
CDR3: CASSLLPQDRPRETQYF
DNA: TGTGCCAGCAGCTTACTCCCACAAGATCGTCCCCGAGAGACCCAGTACTTC

D: -
J: TRBJ2-1
size: -
V: TRBV27
length: 16
CDR3: CASSSPSGAGLNEQFF
DNA: TGTGCCAGCAGTTCTCCCTCTGGAGCGGGTCTCAATGAGCAGTTCTTC

D: -
J: TRBJ1-1
size: -
V: TRBV7-9
length: 13
CDR3: CSSSFEGPTEAFF
DNA: TGTTCCAGCAGCTTTGAGGGCCCCACTGAAGCTTTCTTT

D: TRBD1
J: TRBJ2-7
size: -
V: TRBV29-1
length: 13
CDR3: CSVVVTGGYEQYF
DNA: TGCAGCGTTGTCGTGACAGGGGGCTACGAGCAGTACTTC

D: -
J: TRBJ2-7
size: -
V: TRBV7-9
length: 12
CDR3: CSSSNRVYEQYF
DNA: TGTTCCAGCAGCAACAGGGTCTACGAGCAGTACTTC

D: -
J: TRBJ2-7
size: -
V: TRBV5-6
length: 15
CDR3: CASTPGRRAYKEQYF
DNA: TGTGCCAGCACCCCAGGTCGGCGGGCATACAAGGAGCAGTACTTC

D: -
J: TRBJ2-3
size: -
V: TRBV18
length: 14
CDR3: CASSPLASTDTQYF
DNA: TGTGCCAGCTCACCACTAGCTAGCACAGATACGCAGTATTTT

D: -
J: TRBJ2-5
size: -
V: TRBV7-9
length: 10
CDR3: CASGGETQYF
DNA: TGTGCCAGCGGGGGGGAGACCCAGTACTTC

D: TRBD1
J: TRBJ1-5
size: -
V: TRBV9
length: 14
CDR3: CASSYGDSLQPQHF
DNA: TGTGCCAGCAGTTACGGGGACAGTCTTCAGCCCCAGCATTTT

D: -
J: TRBJ2-7
size: few
V: TRBV29-1
length: 12
CDR3: CSVRGAVYEQYF
DNA: TGCAGCGTTCGGGGGGCGGTATACGAGCAGTACTTC

D: -
J: TRBJ2-1
size: few
V: TRBV25-1
length: 15
CDR3: CASSIGRGNYNEQFF
DNA: TGTGCCAGCAGTATAGGCAGGGGCAACTACAATGAGCAGTTCTTC

D: -
J: TRBJ2-2
size: few
V: TRBV27
length: 16
CDR3: CASSFLRVPVPGELFF
DNA: TGTGCCAGCAGTTTCCTCCGGGTCCCCGTTCCCGGGGAGCTGTTTTTT

D: TRBD1
J: TRBJ2-5
size: -
V: TRBV27
length: 15
CDR3: CASSFTSSTGATQYF
DNA: TGTGCCAGCAGTTTCACCTCATCTACAGGGGCAACCCAGTACTTC

D: -
J: TRBJ2-3
size: -
V: TRBV11-2
length: 15
CDR3: CASSFATGTTDTQYF
DNA: TGTGCCAGCAGCTTCGCTACAGGGACGACAGATACGCAGTATTTT

D: -
J: TRBJ1-3
size: -
V: TRBV5-1
length: 13
CDR3: CASSRGGRNTIYF
DNA: TGCGCCAGCAGCCGAGGTGGTAGAAACACCATATATTTT